The 25 T cell receptor beta chains below all came from one sample that was sequenced in a study of shared clonotypes between healthy human individuals. The data were produced by immunoSEQ multiplex PCR, yet TCRdb's version contains in-frame clones alone and is incomplete. The sample records over a million clones, 95% to 97% being singletons. The specimen sequenced was naive CD4+ T cells sorted from blood. Subset described: CD45RA+ positively selected. These receptors were obtained from a man aged 30 to 45 in good health.

The CDR3 reads CASSRGRGFYEQYF. CDR3 bases: TGCGCCAGCAGCAGGGGCAGGGGCTTCTACGAGCAGTACTTC. The chain carries TRBV5-1 and TRBJ2-7; a possible D gene is TRBD1 (6 bases). The CDR3 totals 14 residues. CDR1 and CDR2 from the germline V gene are SGHRS and YFSETQ. V was cut by 4 bases and J by 3 bases, with 14 bases left in between.

The J gene is TRBJ2-1, the V gene TRBV7-2; TRBD2 matches at 13 bases. This CDR3 has 15 amino acids. Germline CDR1 SGHTA, CDR2 FQGNSA. Trimming removed 5 bases from V and 7 bases from J; junction bases left unmatched: 5. The CDR3 DNA reads TGTGCCAGCAGCAACCCGGGACTAGCGGGAAATGAGCAGTTCTTC. Amino acid sequence: CASSNPGLAGNEQFF.

The chain recombines TRBV5-1 with TRBJ2-3; D call uncertain. CDR1 is SGHRS, CDR2 YFSETQ, per germline. This CDR3 is built from 14 residues. V lost 0 bases to trimming and J lost 2 bases, with 7 bases between them. CDR3 region: CASSLVGTTDTQYF. DNA for the CDR3: TGCGCCAGCAGCTTGGTAGGAACCACAGATACGCAGTATTTT.

V and J are TRBV18 and TRBJ2-3, with TRBD2 matching over 14 bases. After removal of 2 bases from V and 2 bases from J, the junction contained 3 bases not matched to a gene. The CDR3 has 17 residues. Germline loops: CDR1 KGHSH, CDR2 LQKENI. CDR3 DNA sequence: TGTGCCAGCTCACCAAGACTAGCGGGAGGGATCACAGATACGCAGTATTTT. Translated, it gives CASSPRLAGGITDTQYF. The variable domain in full, completed from reference TRBV18 and TRBJ2-3, reads NAGVMQNPRHLVRRRGQEARLRCSPMKGHSHVYWYRQLPEEGLKFMVYLQKENIIDESGMPKERFSAEFPKEGPSILRIQQVVRGDSAAYFCASSPRLAGGITDTQYFGPGTRLTVL.

This sequence joins TRBV27 and TRBJ2-7, with D tentatively TRBD1 (6 bases). Trimming stripped 6 bases from V and 0 bases from J, with 12 bases between. From germline, CDR1 is MNHEY and CDR2 SMNVEV (reference sequence). The CDR3 consists of 14 residues. CDR3 sequence: CASSMTGRSYEQYF. In nucleotides, the CDR3 is TGTGCCAGCAGCATGACAGGCCGCTCCTACGAGCAGTACTTC.

The J gene is TRBJ2-7, the V gene TRBV7-9; D possibly uses TRBD1 or TRBD2 (5 bases each). The CDR3 contains 16 residues. V was clipped by 4 bases and J by 2 bases, with 18 bases between them. The germline CDR1 and CDR2 sequences are SEHNR and FQNEAQ (reference sequence). CDR3 bases: TGTGCCAGCAGCTACCCCGGGGCTAGCTTAGCCTACGAGCAGTACTTC. Protein: CASSYPGASLAYEQYF.

The J gene is TRBJ2-1, the V gene TRBV20-1, with D maybe TRBD2 (6 bases). This CDR3 comprises 11 residues. Germline-derived CDR1 and CDR2 are DFQATT and SNEGSKA (reference sequence). The V end was cut by 6 bases, the J end by 9 bases, with 12 bases between. CDR3 region: CSAGLAAEQFF. In DNA, the CDR3 is TGCAGTGCGGGATTAGCGGCTGAGCAGTTCTTC.

This clone has a single count. The chain is built from TRBV5-4 and TRBJ2-5; TRBD2 might be the D (5 bases). CDR1 is SGHNT and CDR2 is YYREEE in the germline V gene (reference sequence). The CDR3 is 14 amino acids. V lost 7 bases, J lost 5 bases, and 18 bases lay in between. CDR3 sequence (DNA): TGTGCCAGCCGGGAAGCGGCCGACGGCGAGACCCAGTACTTC. It yields the protein CASREAADGETQYF.

This chain uses TRBV2 with TRBJ1-1; D not resolved. The germline V and J ends were trimmed by 3 bases and 0 bases, with 11 bases remaining between them. CDR3 length: 15 residues. Germline assignment: CDR1 SNHLY and CDR2 FYNNEI. In DNA form, the CDR3 reads TGTGCCAGCAGTGATCGGCTGCGGGTGAACACTGAAGCTTTCTTT. Protein: CASSDRLRVNTEAFF.

This clone showed up just once. The V call is TRBV19, the J call TRBJ2-2; 10 positions agree with TRBD1. From germline, CDR1 is LNHDA and CDR2 SQIVND (reference sequence). Unmatched junction bases numbered 9, after V lost 7 bases and J lost 4 bases. The CDR3 runs to 16 residues. The CDR3 DNA sequence: TGTGCCAGTACCCCCGGGACAGGGGCGACCACCGGGGAGCTGTTTTTT. Encoded protein: CASTPGTGATTGELFF.

The chain is built from TRBV5-1 and TRBJ2-1, with TRBD2 matching 13 bases. V was clipped by 1 base and J by 7 bases; unmatched bases: 14. The CDR3 contains 19 residues. Germline V lookup: CDR1 SGHRS, CDR2 YFSETQ. CDR3 sequence: CASSLLWTSGRSSRNEQFF. As DNA, the CDR3 is TGCGCCAGCAGCTTGTTATGGACTAGCGGGAGAAGCTCTCGTAATGAGCAGTTCTTC.

The CDR3 region has the DNA TGTGCCAGCAGCCAAGATCCCCGGAGCTCCTACGAGCAGTACTTC. This gives the protein CASSQDPRSSYEQYF. This chain connects TRBV14 to TRBJ2-7; no clear D. Looked up from germline, CDR1 is SGHDN and CDR2 is FVKESK. The V gene lost 0 bases and the J gene lost 0 bases, with 9 bases spanning the gap. This CDR3 comprises 15 residues.

The chain recombines TRBV6-5 with TRBJ2-5; 9 bases map to TRBD1. V was clipped by 3 bases and J by 5 bases; unmatched bases: 4. In germline, CDR1 is MNHEY, CDR2 SVGAGI. The CDR3 loop spans 14 amino acids. This CDR3 is CASSYGQGLETQYF. The CDR3 DNA follows: TGTGCCAGCAGTTATGGACAGGGGTTGGAGACCCAGTACTTC.

The chain links TRBV29-1 to TRBJ2-7; 13 bases match TRBD2. V was clipped by 4 bases and J by 3 bases; unmatched bases: 3. Germline V gene sequence: CDR1 SQVTM, CDR2 ANQGSEA. The length of the CDR3 is 14 residues. The CDR3 region has the DNA TGCAGCGTTGGCAGGACTAGCGGGAGCTACGAGCAGTACTTC. This translates into CSVGRTSGSYEQYF.

This chain connects TRBV6-6 to TRBJ2-1; weak D call: TRBD1 (6 bases). CDR3 size: 14 residues. The germline V and J ends were trimmed by 7 bases and 2 bases, with 12 bases remaining between them. Germline V gives CDR1 MNHNY, CDR2 SVGAGI (reference sequence). This CDR3 is CASTPAGAYNEQFF. Here the CDR3 DNA reads TGTGCCAGCACCCCAGCAGGGGCCTACAATGAGCAGTTCTTC.

Written as DNA, the CDR3 is TGTGCCAGCATCCGGACAGGGGGCTTAGACGAGCAGTACTTC. It is translated as CASIRTGGLDEQYF. The chain employs TRBV6-1 and TRBJ2-7, with 11 bases lining up with TRBD1. Trimming removed 7 bases from V and 5 bases from J; junction bases left unmatched: 7. The CDR3 extends over 14 amino acids. In germline, CDR1 is MNHNS, CDR2 SASEGT.

This clone was seen a single time. The chain uses TRBV5-1 and TRBJ2-2, with 7 bases aligning to TRBD2. Trimming cost V 4 bases and J 4 bases; bases outside gene matches: 10. CDR3 length: 16 residues. Germline CDR1 is SGHRS and CDR2 is YFSETQ. This CDR3 reads CASSVEGGPGTGELFF. CDR3 nucleotide sequence: TGCGCCAGCAGCGTGGAGGGAGGGCCGGGCACCGGGGAGCTGTTTTTT.

This clone has only one observation. The chain uses TRBV4-1 and TRBJ2-1, with D tentatively TRBD2 (6 bases). The CDR3 totals 16 residues. The germline V and J ends were trimmed by 5 bases and 0 bases, with 14 bases remaining between them. Looked up from germline, CDR1 is MGHRA and CDR2 is YSYEKL. The CDR3 reads CASSSGLQSSYNEQFF. As DNA, the CDR3 is TGCGCCAGCAGCTCGGGACTTCAGAGCTCCTACAATGAGCAGTTCTTC.

Regarding this clone: The sample contains more than one DNA sequence encoding this CDR3. The chain carries TRBV30 and TRBJ1-5, with D possibly matching TRBD1 (5 bases). Deletions cut 1 base from V and 1 base from J, with 5 bases between. Germline assignment: CDR1 GTSNPN and CDR2 SVGIG (reference sequence). This CDR3 has 13 residues. CDR3 in amino acids: CAWSGDSNQPQHF. The CDR3 DNA is TGTGCCTGGAGTGGGGACAGCAATCAGCCCCAGCATTTT.

The chain carries TRBV5-6 and TRBJ1-1; D is undetermined. Looked up from germline, CDR1 is SGHDT and CDR2 is YYEEEE. The CDR3 has 15 amino acids. Trimming cost V 4 bases and J 1 base, with 14 bases left between them. The CDR3 DNA is TGTGCCAGCAGCACGGGTCAGATTCAGAACACTGAAGCTTTCTTT. It yields the protein CASSTGQIQNTEAFF.

The chain has TRBV10-1 and TRBJ2-1, with 10 bases that match TRBD2. Trimming removed 6 bases from V and 6 bases from J; junction bases left unmatched: 11. There are 16 residues in the CDR3. Germline V gives CDR1 WNHNN, CDR2 SYGVQD (reference sequence). CDR3 DNA sequence: TGCGCCAGCAGCCTAAAAGCGGGAGGGTCTGGCAATGAGCAGTTCTTC. As protein: CASSLKAGGSGNEQFF.

J is TRBJ2-1 and V is TRBV11-3; D is uncertain. V shed 1 base and J shed 10 bases, with 11 bases lying between them. The germline V gene encodes CDR1 SGHNT and CDR2 YENEEA. The CDR3 is made up of 13 amino acids. Written as DNA, the CDR3 is TGTGCCAGCAGCTTAGGCCCACGCGCCGAGCAGTTCTTC. Encoded protein: CASSLGPRAEQFF.

This clone appeared a single time. The V and J genes are TRBV7-2 and TRBJ1-1; no clear D gene. V gave up 6 bases and J gave up 6 bases, with 14 bases separating them. The CDR3 contains 13 residues. Germline CDR1 and CDR2: SGHTA and FQGNSA. The CDR3: CASRRGDLSEAFF. The CDR3 DNA reads TGTGCCAGCAGACGAGGAGATTTGTCTGAAGCTTTCTTT.

The V and J genes are TRBV9 and TRBJ2-7; maybe TRBD2 (5 bases). Germline lookup yields CDR1 SGDLS and CDR2 YYNGEE. The V end was cut by 4 bases, the J end by 2 bases, with 16 bases between. The CDR3 is 15 amino acids. The CDR3 DNA sequence: TGTGCCAGCAGCCCTACTAGTCTCTCCACCTACGAGCAGTACTTC. It codes for CASSPTSLSTYEQYF.

The genes are TRBV18 and TRBJ1-4, with D possibly matching TRBD1 (5 bases). Deletions cut 6 bases from V and 5 bases from J, with 16 bases between. Germline values: CDR1 KGHSH, CDR2 LQKENI. This CDR3 is 15 amino acids long. CDR3 region: CASSRYRSENEKLFF. The CDR3 nucleotides read TGTGCCAGCTCTCGATACAGGTCGGAGAATGAAAAACTGTTTTTT.